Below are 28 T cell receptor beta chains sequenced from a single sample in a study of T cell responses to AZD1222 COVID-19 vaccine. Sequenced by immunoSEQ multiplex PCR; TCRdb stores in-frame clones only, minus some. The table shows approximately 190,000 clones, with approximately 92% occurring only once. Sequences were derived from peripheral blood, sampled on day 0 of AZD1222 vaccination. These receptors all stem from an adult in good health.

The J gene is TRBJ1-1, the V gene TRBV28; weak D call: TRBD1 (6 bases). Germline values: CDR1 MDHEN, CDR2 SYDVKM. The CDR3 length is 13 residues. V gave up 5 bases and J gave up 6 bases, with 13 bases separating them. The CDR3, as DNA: TGTGCCAGCAGTCACGGGACATTTCCTGAAGCTTTCTTT. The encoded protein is CASSHGTFPEAFF.

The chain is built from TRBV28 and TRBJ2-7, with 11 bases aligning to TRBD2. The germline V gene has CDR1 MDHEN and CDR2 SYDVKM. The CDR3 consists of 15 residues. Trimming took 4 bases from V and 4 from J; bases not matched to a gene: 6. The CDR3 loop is CASSSEGLAEYEQYF. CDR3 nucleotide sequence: TGTGCCAGCAGTTCCGAGGGACTAGCGGAATACGAGCAGTACTTC.

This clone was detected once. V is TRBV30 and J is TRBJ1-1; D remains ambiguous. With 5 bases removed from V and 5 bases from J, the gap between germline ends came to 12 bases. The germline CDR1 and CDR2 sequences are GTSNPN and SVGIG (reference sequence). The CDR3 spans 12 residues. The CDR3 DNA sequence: TGTGCCTGGCTCCTCCGTAAGACTGAAGCTTTCTTT. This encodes CAWLLRKTEAFF.

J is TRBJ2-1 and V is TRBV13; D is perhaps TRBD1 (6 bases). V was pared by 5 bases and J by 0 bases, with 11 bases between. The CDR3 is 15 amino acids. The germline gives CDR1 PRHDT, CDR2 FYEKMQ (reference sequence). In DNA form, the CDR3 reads TGTGCCAGCAGCAGGGGGATTACCTCCTACAATGAGCAGTTCTTC. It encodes CASSRGITSYNEQFF.

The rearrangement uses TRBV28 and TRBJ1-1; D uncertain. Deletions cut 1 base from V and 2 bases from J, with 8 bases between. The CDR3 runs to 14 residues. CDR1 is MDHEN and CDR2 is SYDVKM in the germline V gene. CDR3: CASSLYVGNTEAFF. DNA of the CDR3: TGTGCCAGCAGTTTATACGTAGGTAACACTGAAGCTTTCTTT.

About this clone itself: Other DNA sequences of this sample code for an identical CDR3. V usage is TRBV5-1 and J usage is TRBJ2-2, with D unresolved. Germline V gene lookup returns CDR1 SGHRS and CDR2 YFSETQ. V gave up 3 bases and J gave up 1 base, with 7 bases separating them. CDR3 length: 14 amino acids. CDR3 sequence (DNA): TGCGCCAGCAGCTCCGACGGGAACACCGGGGAGCTGTTTTTT. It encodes CASSSDGNTGELFF.

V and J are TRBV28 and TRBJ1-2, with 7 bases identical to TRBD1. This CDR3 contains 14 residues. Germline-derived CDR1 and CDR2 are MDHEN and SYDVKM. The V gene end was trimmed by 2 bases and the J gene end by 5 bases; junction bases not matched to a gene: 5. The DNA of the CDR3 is TGTGCCAGCAGTTTACAGGGGGGTGGATATGGCTACACCTTC. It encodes CASSLQGGGYGYTF.

For the CDR3, the DNA is TGTGCCAGCAGCTTAACATTCGGTCAGCCCCAGCATTTT. Amino acid sequence: CASSLTFGQPQHF. This chain uses TRBV7-3 with TRBJ1-5; D is unclear. Trimming cost V 0 bases and J 6 bases, with 6 bases left between them. The CDR3 has 13 amino acids. Germline V gene data show CDR1 as SGHTA and CDR2 as FQGTGA. Full variable domain (outside the CDR3, taken from reference TRBV7-3 and TRBJ1-5): GAGVSQTPSNKVTEKGKYVELRCDPISGHTALYWYRQSLGQGPEFLIYFQGTGAADDSGLPNDRFFAVRPEGSVSTLKIQRTERGDSAVYLCASSLTFGQPQHFGDGTRLSIL.

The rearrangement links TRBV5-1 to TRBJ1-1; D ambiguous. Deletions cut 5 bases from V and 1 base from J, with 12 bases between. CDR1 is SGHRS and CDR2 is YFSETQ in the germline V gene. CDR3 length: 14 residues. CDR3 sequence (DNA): TGCGCCAGCAGGGTATTCGGCGGGAACACTGAAGCTTTCTTT. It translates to CASRVFGGNTEAFF.

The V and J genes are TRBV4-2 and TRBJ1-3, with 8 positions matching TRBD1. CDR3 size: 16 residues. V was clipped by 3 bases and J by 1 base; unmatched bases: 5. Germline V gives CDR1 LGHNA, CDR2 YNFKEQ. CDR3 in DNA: TGTGCCAGCAGCCAGCCTCAGGGGGCGTCTGGAAACACCATATATTTT. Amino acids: CASSQPQGASGNTIYF.

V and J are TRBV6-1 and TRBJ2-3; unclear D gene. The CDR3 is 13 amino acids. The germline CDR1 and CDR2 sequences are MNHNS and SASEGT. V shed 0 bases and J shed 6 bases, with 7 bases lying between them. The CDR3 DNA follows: TGTGCCAGCAGTGAAGCGGTCAGGGATACGCAGTATTTT. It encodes CASSEAVRDTQYF.

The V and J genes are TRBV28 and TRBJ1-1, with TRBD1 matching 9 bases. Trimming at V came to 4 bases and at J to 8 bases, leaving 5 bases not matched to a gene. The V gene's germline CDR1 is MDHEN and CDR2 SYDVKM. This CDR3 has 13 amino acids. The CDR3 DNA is TGTGCCAGCAGTTCAGGACAGGGGCCGGAAGCTTTCTTT. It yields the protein CASSSGQGPEAFF.

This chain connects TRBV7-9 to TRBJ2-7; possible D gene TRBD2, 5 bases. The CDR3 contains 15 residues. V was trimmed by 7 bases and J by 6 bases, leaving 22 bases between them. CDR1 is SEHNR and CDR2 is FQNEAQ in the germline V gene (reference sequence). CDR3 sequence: CASTSAGELGAEQYF. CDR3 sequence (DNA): TGTGCCAGCACCTCCGCCGGGGAGTTGGGAGCCGAGCAGTACTTC.

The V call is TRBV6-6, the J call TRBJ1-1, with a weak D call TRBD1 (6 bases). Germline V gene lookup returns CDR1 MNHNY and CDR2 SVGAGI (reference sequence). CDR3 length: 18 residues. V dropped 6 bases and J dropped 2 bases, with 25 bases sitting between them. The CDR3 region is CASSRHMSTGTKNTEAFF. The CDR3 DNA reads TGTGCCAGCAGCCGACATATGAGCACCGGGACAAAAAACACTGAAGCTTTCTTT.

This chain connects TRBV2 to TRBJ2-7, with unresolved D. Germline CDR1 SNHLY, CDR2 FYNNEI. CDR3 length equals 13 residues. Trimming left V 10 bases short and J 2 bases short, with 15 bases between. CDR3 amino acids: CATRSSVTYEQYF. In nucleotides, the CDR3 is TGTGCCACCCGATCTAGTGTAACCTACGAGCAGTACTTC.

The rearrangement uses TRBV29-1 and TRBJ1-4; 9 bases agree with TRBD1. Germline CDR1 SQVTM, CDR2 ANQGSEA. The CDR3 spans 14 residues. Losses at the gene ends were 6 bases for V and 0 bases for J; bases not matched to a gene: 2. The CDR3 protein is CSVTGGTTNEKLFF. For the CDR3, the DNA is TGCAGCGTGACAGGGGGAACAACTAATGAAAAACTGTTTTTT. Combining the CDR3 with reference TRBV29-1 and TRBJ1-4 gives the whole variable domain SAVISQKPSRDICQRGTSLTIQCQVDSQVTMMFWYRQQPGQSLTLIATANQGSEATYESGFVIDKFPISRPNLTFSTLTVSNMSPEDSSIYLCSVTGGTTNEKLFFGSGTQLSVL.

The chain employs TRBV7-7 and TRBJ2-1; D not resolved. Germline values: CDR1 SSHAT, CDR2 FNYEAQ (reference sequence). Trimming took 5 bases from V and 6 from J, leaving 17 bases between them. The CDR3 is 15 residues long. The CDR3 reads CASSPRVGSANEQFF. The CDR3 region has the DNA TGTGCCAGCAGCCCCCGGGTGGGCTCGGCCAATGAGCAGTTCTTC.

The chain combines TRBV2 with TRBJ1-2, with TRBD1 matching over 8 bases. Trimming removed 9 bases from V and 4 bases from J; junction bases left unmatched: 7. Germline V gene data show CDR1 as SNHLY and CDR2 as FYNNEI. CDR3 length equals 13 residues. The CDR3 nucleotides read TGTGCCAGTCTGGGACAGGCGATCTATGGCTACACCTTC. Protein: CASLGQAIYGYTF.

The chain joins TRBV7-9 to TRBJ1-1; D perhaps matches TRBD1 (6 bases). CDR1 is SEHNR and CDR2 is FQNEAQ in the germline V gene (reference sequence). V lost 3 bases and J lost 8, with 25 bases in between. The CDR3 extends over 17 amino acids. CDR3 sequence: CASSFGGPGMEAREAFF. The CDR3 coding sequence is TGTGCCAGCAGCTTCGGGGGGCCAGGGATGGAAGCAAGAGAAGCTTTCTTT.

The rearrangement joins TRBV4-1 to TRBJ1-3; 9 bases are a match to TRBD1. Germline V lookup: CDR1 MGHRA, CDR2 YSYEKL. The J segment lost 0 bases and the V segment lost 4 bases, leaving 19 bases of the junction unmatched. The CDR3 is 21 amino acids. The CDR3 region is CASSPHRTGEAVLNSGNTIYF. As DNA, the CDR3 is TGCGCCAGCAGCCCTCATCGGACAGGGGAAGCGGTCCTGAACTCTGGAAACACCATATATTTT.

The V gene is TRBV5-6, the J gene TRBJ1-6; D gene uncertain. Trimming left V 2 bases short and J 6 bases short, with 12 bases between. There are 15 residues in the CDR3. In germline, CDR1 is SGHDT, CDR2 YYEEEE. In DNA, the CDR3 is TGTGCCAGCAGCTTAGGCAGGCGTGGTAATTCACCCCTCCACTTT. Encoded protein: CASSLGRRGNSPLHF. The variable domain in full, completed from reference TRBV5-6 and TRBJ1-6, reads DAGVTQSPTHLIKTRGQQVTLRCSPKSGHDTVSWYQQALGQGPQFIFQYYEEEERQRGNFPDRFSGHQFPNYSSELNVNALLLGDSALYLCASSLGRRGNSPLHFGNGTRLTVT.

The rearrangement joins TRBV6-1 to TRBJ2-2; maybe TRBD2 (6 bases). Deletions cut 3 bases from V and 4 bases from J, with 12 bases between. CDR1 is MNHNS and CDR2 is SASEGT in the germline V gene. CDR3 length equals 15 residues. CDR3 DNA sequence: TGTGCCAGCAGTGATCCTAGCGTATTCACCGGGGAGCTGTTTTTT. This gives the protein CASSDPSVFTGELFF.

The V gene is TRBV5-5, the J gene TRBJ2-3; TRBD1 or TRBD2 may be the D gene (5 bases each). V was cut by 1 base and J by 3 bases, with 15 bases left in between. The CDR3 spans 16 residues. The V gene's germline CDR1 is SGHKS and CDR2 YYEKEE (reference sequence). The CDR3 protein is CASSLPGTAYTDTQYF. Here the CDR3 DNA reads TGTGCCAGCAGCTTGCCCGGGACGGCTTATACAGATACGCAGTATTTT.

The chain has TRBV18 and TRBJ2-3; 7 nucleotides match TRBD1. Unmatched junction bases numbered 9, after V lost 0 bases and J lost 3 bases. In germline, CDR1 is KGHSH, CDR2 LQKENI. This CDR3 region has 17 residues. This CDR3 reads CASSPPRSGGRTDTQYF. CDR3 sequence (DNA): TGTGCCAGCTCACCACCTCGGTCAGGGGGAAGGACAGATACGCAGTATTTT.

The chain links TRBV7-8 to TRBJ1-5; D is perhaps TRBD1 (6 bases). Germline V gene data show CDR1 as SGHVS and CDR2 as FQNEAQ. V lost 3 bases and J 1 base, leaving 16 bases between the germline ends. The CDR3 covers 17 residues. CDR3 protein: CASSFLQGDSSNQPQHF. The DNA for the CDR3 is TGTGCCAGCAGCTTTTTACAGGGAGATTCCAGCAATCAGCCCCAGCATTTT.

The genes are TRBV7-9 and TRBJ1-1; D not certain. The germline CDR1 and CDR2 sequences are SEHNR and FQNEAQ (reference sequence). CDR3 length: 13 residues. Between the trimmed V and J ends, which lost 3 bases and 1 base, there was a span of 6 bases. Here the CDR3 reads CASSFSANTEAFF. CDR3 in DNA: TGTGCCAGCAGCTTTTCGGCGAACACTGAAGCTTTCTTT.

This CDR3 reads CASSFQRGYQETQYF. In DNA, the CDR3 is TGTGCCAGCAGTTTCCAGCGGGGGTACCAAGAGACCCAGTACTTC. The chain recombines TRBV27 with TRBJ2-5; 8 nucleotides align to TRBD2. Germline loops: CDR1 MNHEY, CDR2 SMNVEV (reference sequence). The CDR3 totals 15 residues. Trimming removed 3 bases from V and 0 bases from J; junction bases left unmatched: 3.

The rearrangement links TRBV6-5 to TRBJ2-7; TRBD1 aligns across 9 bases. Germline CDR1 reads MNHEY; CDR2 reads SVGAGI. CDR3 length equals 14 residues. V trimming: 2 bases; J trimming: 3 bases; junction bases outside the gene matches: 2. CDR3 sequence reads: CASSYGTGNYEQYF. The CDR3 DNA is TGTGCCAGCAGTTACGGGACAGGGAACTACGAGCAGTACTTC.